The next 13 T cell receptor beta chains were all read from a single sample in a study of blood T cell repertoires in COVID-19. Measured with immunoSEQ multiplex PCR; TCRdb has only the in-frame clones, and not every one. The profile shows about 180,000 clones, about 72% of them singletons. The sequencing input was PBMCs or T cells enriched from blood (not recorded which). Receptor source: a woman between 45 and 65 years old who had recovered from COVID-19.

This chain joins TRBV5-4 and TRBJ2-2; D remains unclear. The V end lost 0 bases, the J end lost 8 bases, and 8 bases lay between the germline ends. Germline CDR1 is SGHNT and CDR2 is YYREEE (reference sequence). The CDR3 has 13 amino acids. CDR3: CASSLEAPGELFF. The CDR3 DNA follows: TGTGCCAGCAGCTTGGAAGCCCCTGGGGAGCTGTTTTTT. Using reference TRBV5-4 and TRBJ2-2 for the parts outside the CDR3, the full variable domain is ETGVTQSPTHLIKTRGQQVTLRCSSQSGHNTVSWYQQALGQGPQFIFQYYREEENGRGNFPPRFSGLQFPNYSSELNVNALELDDSALYLCASSLEAPGELFFGEGSRLTVL.

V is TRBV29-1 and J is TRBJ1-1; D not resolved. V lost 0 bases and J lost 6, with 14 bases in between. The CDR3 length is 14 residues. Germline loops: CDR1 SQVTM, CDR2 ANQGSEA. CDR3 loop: CSVEDPSVRAEAFF. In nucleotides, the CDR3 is TGCAGCGTTGAAGATCCTAGCGTAAGAGCTGAAGCTTTCTTT.

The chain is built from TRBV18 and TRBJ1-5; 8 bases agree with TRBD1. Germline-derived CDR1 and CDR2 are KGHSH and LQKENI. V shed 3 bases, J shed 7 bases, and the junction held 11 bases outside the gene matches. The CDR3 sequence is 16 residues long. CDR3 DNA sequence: TGTGCCAGCTCACCCCCAGGACAGGGAGGCTACCAGCCCCAGCATTTT. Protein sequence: CASSPPGQGGYQPQHF.

CDR3 sequence reads: CASSQAGDNTDTQYF. CDR3 DNA: TGTGCCAGCAGCCAAGCCGGGGATAACACAGATACGCAGTATTTT. The chain uses TRBV3-1 (or the pseudogene TRBV3-2) and TRBJ2-3; TRBD2 is a possible D gene (5 bases). From germline, CDR1 is LGHDT and CDR2 YNNKEL (reference sequence). This CDR3 comprises 15 residues. The V gene lost 1 base and the J gene lost 2 bases, with 10 bases spanning the gap.

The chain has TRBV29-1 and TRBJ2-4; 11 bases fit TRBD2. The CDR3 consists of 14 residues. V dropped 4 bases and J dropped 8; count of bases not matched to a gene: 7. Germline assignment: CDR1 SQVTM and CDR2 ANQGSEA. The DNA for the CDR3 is TGCAGCGTTGGCCCTAGCGGGAGGACTGACATTCAGTACTTC. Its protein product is CSVGPSGRTDIQYF.

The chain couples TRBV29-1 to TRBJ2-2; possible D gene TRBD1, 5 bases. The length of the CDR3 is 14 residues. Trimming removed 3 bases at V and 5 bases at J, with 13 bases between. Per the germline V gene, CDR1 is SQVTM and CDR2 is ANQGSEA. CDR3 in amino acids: CSVDNQGRTGELFF. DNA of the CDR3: TGCAGCGTTGACAACCAGGGCAGGACCGGGGAGCTGTTTTTT.

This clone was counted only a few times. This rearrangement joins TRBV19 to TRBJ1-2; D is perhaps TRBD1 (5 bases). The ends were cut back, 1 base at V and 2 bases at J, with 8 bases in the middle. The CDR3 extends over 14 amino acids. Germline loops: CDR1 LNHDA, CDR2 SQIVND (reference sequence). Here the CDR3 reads CASSIGGANYGYTF. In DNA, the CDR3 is TGTGCCAGTAGTATAGGGGGCGCAAACTATGGCTACACCTTC.

As DNA, the CDR3 is TGTGCCAGTAGTATAGTAGCGAAGGGGGGGTCGGACAGTAAGCAGTTCTTC. Translated: CASSIVAKGGSDSKQFF. The gene calls are TRBV19 and TRBJ2-1; perhaps TRBD2 as D (7 bases). The germline V and J ends were trimmed by 1 base and 11 bases, with 24 bases remaining between them. There are 17 residues in the CDR3. Germline-derived CDR1 and CDR2 are LNHDA and SQIVND (reference sequence).

The CDR3, as DNA: TGTGCCATCACCACAGGCCCAACTAACTATGGCTACACCTTC. It translates to CAITTGPTNYGYTF. This chain joins TRBV10-3 and TRBJ1-2, with a weak D call TRBD1 (5 bases). From germline, CDR1 is ENHRY and CDR2 SYGVKD. The CDR3 spans 14 residues. V gave up 7 bases and J gave up 0 bases, with 12 bases separating them.

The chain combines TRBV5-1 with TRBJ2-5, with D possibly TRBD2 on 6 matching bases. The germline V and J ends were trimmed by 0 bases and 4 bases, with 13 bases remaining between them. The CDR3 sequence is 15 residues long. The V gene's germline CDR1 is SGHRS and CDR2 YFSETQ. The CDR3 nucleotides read TGCGCCAGCAGCTTGGTAGGCGGGATGGGAGAGACCCAGTACTTC. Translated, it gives CASSLVGGMGETQYF.

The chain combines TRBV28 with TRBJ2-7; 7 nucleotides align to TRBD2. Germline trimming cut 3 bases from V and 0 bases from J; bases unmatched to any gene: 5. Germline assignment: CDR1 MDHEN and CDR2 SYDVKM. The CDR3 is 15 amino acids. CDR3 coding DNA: TGTGCCAGCAGTTTGCCAGCGGGGATCTCCTACGAGCAGTACTTC. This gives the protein CASSLPAGISYEQYF.

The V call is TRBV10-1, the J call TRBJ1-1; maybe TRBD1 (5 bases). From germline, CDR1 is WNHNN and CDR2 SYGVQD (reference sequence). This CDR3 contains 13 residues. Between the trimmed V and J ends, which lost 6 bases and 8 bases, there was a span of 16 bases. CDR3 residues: CASSAGSVQEAFF. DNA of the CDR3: TGCGCCAGCAGCGCAGGGTCAGTACAGGAAGCTTTCTTT.

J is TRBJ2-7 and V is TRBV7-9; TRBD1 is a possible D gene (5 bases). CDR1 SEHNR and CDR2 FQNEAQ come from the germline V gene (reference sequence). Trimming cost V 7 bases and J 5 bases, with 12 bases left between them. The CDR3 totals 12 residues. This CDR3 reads CASNQGVDEQYF. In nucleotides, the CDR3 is TGTGCCAGCAACCAGGGTGTGGACGAGCAGTACTTC.